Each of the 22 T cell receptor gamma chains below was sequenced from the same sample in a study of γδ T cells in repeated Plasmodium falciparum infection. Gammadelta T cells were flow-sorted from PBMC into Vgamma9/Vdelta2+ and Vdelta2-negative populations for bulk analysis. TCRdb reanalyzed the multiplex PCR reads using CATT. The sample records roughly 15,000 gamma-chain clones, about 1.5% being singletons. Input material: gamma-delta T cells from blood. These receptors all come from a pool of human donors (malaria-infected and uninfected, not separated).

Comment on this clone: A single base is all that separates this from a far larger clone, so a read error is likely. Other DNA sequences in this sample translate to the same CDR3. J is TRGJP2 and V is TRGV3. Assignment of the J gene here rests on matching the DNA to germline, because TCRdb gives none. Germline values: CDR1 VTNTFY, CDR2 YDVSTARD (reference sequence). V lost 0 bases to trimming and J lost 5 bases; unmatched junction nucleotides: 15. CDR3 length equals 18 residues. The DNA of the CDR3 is TGTGCCACCTGGGACAGGCCACTAGGCCCCTGGAGTGATTGGATCAAGACGTTT. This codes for CATWDRPLGPWSDWIKTF.

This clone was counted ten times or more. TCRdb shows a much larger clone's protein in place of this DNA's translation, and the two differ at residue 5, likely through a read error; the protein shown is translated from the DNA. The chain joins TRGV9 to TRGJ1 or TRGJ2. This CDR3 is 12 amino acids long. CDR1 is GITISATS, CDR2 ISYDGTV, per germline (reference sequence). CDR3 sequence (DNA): TGTGCCTTGTGGGGGGTGCAGTATAAGAAACTCTTT. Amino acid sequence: CALWGVQYKKLF.

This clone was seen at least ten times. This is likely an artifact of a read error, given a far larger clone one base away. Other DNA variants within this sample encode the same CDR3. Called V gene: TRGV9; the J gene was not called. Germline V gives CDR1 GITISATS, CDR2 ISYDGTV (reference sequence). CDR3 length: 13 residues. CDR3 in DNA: TGTGCCTTGTGGGAGCCTTCTTATTATAAGAAACTTTTT. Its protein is CALWEPSYYKKLF.

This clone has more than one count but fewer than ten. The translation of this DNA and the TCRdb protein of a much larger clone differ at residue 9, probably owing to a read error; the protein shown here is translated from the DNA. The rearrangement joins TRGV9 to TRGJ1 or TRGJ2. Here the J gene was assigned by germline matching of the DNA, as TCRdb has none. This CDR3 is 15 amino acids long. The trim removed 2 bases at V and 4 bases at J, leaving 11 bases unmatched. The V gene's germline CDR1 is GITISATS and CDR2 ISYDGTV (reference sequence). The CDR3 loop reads CALWEANGEYYKKLF. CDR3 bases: TGTGCCTTGTGGGAGGCTAACGGGGAGTATTATAAGAAACTCTTT.

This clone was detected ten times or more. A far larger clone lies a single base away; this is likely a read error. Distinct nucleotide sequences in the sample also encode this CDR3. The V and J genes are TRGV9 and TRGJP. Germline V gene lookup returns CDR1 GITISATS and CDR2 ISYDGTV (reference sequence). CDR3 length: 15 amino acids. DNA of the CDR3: TGTGCCCTGTGGGAGGTGGAGTTGGGCAAAAAAATCAAGGTATTT. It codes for CALWEVELGKKIKVF.

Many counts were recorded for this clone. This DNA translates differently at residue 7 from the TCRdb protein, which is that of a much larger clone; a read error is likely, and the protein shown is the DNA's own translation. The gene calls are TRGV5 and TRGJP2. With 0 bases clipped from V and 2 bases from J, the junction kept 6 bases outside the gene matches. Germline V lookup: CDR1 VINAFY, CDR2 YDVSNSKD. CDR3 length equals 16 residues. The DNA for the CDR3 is TGTGCCACCTGGGACAGGACAGGAAGTAGTGATTGGATCAAGACGTTT. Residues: CATWDRTGSSDWIKTF.

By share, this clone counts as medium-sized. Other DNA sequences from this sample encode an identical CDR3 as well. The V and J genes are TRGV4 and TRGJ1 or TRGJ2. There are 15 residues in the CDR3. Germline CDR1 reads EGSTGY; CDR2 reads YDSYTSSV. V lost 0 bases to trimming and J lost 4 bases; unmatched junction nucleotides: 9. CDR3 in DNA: TGTGCCACCTGGGATGGGTCCAGGAGGTATTATAAGAAACTCTTT. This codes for CATWDGSRRYYKKLF.

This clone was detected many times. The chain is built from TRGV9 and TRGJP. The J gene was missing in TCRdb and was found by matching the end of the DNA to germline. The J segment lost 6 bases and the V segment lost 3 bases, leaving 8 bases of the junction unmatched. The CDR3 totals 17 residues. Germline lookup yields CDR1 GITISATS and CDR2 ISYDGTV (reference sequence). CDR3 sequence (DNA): TGTGCCTTGTGGGAGCCATGGGGAGAGTTGGGCAAAAAAATCAAGGTATTT. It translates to CALWEPWGELGKKIKVF.

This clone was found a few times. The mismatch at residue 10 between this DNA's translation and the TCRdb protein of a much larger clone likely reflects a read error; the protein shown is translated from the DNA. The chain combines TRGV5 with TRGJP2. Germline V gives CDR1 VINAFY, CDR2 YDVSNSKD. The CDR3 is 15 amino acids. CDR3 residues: CATWDSSRSYWIKTF. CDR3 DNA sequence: TGTGCCACCTGGGACAGTTCACGTAGTTATTGGATCAAGACGTTT.

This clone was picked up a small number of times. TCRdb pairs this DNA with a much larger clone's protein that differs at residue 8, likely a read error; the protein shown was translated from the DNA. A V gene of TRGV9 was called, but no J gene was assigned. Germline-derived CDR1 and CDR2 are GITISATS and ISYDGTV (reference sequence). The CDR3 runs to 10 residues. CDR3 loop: CALEVRKELF. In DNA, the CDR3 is TGTGCCTTGGAGGTTCGGAAGGAACTCTTT.

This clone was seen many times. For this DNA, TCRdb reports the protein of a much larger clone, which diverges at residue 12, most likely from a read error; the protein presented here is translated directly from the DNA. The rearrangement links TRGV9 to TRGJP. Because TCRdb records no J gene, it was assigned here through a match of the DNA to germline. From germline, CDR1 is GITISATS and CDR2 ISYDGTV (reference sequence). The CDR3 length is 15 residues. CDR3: CALWKGGLGKKTKVF. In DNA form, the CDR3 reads TGTGCCTTGTGGAAGGGGGGGTTGGGCAAAAAAACCAAGGTATTT.

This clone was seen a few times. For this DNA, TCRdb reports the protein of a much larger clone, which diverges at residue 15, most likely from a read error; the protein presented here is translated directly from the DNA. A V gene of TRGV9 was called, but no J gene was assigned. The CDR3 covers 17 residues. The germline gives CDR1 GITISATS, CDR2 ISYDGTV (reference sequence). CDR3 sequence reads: CALWEAPSQLGKKIEVF. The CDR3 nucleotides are TGTGCCTTGTGGGAGGCGCCTTCCCAGTTGGGCAAAAAAATCGAGGTATTT.

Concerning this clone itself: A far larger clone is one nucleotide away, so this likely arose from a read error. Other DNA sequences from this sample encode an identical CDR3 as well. The CDR3: CALWEAHYKKLF. CDR3 DNA: TGTGCCTTGTGGGAGGCCCATTATAAGAAGCTCTTT. The V gene reported is TRGV9; the J gene is uncalled. The CDR3 is made up of 12 amino acids. The V gene's germline CDR1 is GITISATS and CDR2 ISYDGTV (reference sequence).

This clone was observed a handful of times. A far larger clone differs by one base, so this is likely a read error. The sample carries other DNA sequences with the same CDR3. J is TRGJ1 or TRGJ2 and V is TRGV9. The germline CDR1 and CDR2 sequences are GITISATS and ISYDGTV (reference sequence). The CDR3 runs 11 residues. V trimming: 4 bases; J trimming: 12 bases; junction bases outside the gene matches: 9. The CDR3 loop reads CALWEVHGKLF. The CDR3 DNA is TGTGCCTTGTGGGAAGTGCACGGGAAACTCTTT.

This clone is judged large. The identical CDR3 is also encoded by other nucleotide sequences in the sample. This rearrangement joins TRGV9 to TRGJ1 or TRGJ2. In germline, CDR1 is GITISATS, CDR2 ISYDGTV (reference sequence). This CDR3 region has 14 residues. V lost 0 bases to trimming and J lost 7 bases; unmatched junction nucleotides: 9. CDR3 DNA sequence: TGTGCCTTGTGGGAGGTGCCCAGGGGCTATAAGAAACTCTTT. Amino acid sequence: CALWEVPRGYKKLF.

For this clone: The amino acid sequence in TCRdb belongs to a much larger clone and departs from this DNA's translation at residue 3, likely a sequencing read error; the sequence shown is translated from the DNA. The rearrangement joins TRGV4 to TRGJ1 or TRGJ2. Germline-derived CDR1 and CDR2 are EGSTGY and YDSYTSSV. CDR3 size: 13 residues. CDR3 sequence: CAAWDLNYYKKLF. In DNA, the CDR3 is TGTGCCGCCTGGGATCTGAATTATTATAAGAAACTCTTT.

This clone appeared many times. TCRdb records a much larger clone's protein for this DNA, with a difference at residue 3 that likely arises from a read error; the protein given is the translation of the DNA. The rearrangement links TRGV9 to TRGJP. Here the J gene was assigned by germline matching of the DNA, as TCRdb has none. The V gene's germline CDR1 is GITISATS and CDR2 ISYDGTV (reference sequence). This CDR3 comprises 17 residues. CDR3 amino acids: CASWEEIQELGKKIKVF. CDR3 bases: TGTGCCTCGTGGGAGGAGATACAAGAGTTGGGCAAAAAAATCAAGGTATTT.

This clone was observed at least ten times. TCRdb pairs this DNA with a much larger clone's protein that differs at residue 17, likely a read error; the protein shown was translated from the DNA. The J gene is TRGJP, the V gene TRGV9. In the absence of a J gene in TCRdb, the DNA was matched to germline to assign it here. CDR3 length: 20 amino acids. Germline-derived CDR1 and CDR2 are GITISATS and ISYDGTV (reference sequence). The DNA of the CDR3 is TGTGCCTTGTGGGAGGTGGAGCAATGGGGCAAAAAGTTGGGCAAAAAAACCAAGGTATTT. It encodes CALWEVEQWGKKLGKKTKVF.

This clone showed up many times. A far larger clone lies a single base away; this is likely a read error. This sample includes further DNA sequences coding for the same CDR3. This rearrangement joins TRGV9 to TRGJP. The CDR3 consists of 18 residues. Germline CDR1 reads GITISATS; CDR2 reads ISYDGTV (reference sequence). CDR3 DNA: TGTGCCTTGTGGCAGGTGAGCCGGCAAGAGTTGGGCAAAAAGATCAAGGTATTT. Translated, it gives CALWQVSRQELGKKIKVF.

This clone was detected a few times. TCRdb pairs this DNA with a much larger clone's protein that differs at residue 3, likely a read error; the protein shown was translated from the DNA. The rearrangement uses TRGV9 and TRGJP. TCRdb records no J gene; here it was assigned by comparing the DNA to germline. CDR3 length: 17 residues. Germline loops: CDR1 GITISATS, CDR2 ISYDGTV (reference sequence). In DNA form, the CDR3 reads TGTGCCATGTGGGAGGACTCTCAAGAGTTGGGCAAAAAAATCAAGGTATTT. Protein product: CAMWEDSQELGKKIKVF.

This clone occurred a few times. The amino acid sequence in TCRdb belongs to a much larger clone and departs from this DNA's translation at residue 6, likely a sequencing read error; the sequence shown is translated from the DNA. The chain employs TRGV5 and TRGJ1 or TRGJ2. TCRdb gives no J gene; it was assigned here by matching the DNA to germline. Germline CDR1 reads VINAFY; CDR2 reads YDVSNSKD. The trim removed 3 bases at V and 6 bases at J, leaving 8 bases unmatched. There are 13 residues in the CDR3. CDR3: CATWDGRIYKKLF. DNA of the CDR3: TGTGCCACCTGGGACGGGCGAATTTATAAGAAACTCTTT.

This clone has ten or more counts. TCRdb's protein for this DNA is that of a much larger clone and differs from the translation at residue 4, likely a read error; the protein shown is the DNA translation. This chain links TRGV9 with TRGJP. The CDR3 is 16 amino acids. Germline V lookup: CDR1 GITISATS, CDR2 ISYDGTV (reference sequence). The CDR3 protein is CALREVTELGKKIKVF. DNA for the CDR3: TGTGCCTTGCGGGAGGTGACAGAGTTGGGCAAAAAAATCAAGGTATTT.